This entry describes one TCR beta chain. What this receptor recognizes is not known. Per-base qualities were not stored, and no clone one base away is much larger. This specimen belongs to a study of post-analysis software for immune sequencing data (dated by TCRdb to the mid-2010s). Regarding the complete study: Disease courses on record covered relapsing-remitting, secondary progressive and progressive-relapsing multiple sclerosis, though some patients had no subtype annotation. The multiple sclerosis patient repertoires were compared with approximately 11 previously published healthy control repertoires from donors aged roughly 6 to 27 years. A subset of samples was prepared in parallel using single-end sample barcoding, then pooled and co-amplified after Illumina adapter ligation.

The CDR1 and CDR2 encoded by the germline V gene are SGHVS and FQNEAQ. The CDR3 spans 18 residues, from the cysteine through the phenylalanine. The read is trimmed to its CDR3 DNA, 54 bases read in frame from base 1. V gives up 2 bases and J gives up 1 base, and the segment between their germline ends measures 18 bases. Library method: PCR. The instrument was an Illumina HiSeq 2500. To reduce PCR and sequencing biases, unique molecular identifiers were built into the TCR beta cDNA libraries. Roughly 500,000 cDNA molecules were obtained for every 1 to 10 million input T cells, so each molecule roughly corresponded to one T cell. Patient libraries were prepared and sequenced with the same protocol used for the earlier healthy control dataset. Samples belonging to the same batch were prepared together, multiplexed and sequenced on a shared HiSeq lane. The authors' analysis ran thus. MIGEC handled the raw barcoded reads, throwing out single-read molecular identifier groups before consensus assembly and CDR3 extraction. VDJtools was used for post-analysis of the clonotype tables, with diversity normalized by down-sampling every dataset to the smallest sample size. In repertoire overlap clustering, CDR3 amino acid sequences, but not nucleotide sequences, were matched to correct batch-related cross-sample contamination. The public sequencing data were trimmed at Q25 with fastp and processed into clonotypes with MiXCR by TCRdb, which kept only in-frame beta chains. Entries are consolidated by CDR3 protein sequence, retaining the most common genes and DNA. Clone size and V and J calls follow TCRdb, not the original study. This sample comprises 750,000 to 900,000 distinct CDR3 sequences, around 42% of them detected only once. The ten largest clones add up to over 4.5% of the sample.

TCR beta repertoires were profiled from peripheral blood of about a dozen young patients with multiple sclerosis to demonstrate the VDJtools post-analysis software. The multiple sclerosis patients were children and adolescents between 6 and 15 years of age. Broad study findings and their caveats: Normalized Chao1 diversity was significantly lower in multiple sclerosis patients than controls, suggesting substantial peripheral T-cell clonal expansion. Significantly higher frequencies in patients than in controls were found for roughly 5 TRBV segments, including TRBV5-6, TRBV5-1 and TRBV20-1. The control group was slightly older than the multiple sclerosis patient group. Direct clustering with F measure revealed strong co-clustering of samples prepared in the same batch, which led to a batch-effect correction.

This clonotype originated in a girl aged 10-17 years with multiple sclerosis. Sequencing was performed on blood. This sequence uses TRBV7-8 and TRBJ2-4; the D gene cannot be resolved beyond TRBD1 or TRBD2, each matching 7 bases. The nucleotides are TGTGCCAGCAGCTTACAGTGGGCGCAGGGGGGGGCCAAAAACATTCAGTACTTC. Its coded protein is CASSLQWAQGGAKNIQYF. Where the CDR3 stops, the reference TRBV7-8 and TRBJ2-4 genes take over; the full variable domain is GAGVSQSPRYKVAKRGQDVALRCDPISGHVSLFWYQQALGQGPEFLTYFQNEAQLDKSGLPSDRFFAERPEGSVSTLKIQRTQQEDSAVYLCASSLQWAQGGAKNIQYFGAGTRLSVL.